These 14 T cell receptor beta chains originate from one sample sequenced in a study of cytomegalovirus exposure and HLA in healthy donors. Primers included in the PCR were 60 Vbeta and 13 Jbeta primers. Repertoires were generated with immunoSEQ multiplex PCR, while TCRdb's copy carries only in-frame clones and drops some. The sample records roughly 200,000 clones, about 80% being singletons. Sequencing was performed on PBMCs. The receptors here all came from a woman between 40 and 50 years old in good health and CMV-seronegative.

The V gene is TRBV6-5, the J gene TRBJ2-7; D may be TRBD2 (5 bases). The CDR3 length is 16 residues. The germline CDR1 and CDR2 sequences are MNHEY and SVGAGI. V was pared by 0 bases and J by 5 bases, with 17 bases between. The chain's CDR3 is CASSYSGNPLGDEQYF. CDR3 DNA sequence: TGTGCCAGCAGTTACTCAGGAAACCCCCTGGGAGACGAGCAGTACTTC.

The rearrangement links TRBV30 to TRBJ2-3, with 9 nucleotides matching TRBD1. Losses at the gene ends were 1 base for V and 4 bases for J; bases not matched to a gene: 9. The CDR3 length is 16 residues. From germline, CDR1 is GTSNPN and CDR2 SVGIG (reference sequence). The CDR3 region is CAWSGNRGPTADTQYF. CDR3 nucleotide sequence: TGTGCCTGGAGTGGGAACAGGGGGCCTACCGCAGATACGCAGTATTTT.

Only a few counts were recorded for this clone. This chain links TRBV6-5 with TRBJ1-1, with a tentative D call TRBD1 (5 bases). The CDR3 is 12 amino acids. With 0 bases removed from V and 11 bases from J, the gap between germline ends came to 10 bases. The germline CDR1 and CDR2 sequences are MNHEY and SVGAGI. DNA for the CDR3: TGTGCCAGCAGTTACTCGGGGGGGGACGCTTTCTTT. Translation gives CASSYSGGDAFF.

The chain's CDR3 is CASSLGDRVRWFF. The CDR3 region has the DNA TGTGCCAGCAGCTTGGGGGACAGGGTTCGGTGGTTCTTC. The genes are TRBV5-8 and TRBJ2-1, with TRBD1 identical over 9 bases. CDR1 SGHTS and CDR2 YDEGEE come from the germline V gene. The CDR3 extends over 13 amino acids. The V segment lost 0 bases and the J segment 15 bases; nucleotides outside the gene matches: 7.

The genes are TRBV5-1 and TRBJ2-3; 11 bases map to TRBD2. The CDR3 spans 16 residues. The ends lost 4 bases at V and 1 base at J; junction bases unmatched: 5. CDR1 is SGHRS, CDR2 YFSETQ, per germline. In nucleotides, the CDR3 is TGCGCCAGCAGCACACAACTAGCGGGGGGCACAGATACGCAGTATTTT. This encodes CASSTQLAGGTDTQYF.

About this clone itself: This sample includes further DNA sequences coding for the same CDR3. V and J are TRBV6-1 and TRBJ2-3; TRBD2 matches at 12 bases. Germline values: CDR1 MNHNS, CDR2 SASEGT. The CDR3 loop spans 15 amino acids. Trimming took 3 bases from V and 4 from J; bases not matched to a gene: 2. The CDR3 sequence: CASSDLAGGPDTQYF. The DNA of the CDR3 is TGTGCCAGCAGTGATCTAGCGGGAGGGCCAGATACGCAGTATTTT.

V usage is TRBV6-5 and J usage is TRBJ2-5; D might be TRBD1 (7 bases). Near its end, the DNA agrees better with TRBJ2-7, so the J call may be wrong. Germline assignment: CDR1 MNHEY and CDR2 SVGAGI. CDR3 length equals 15 residues. Here the CDR3 DNA reads TGTGCCAGCAGTTACCGGCGGGGCAGGGGGATCGAGCAGTACTTC. It specifies CASSYRRGRGIEQYF.

The rearrangement links TRBV15 to TRBJ1-4, with TRBD1 as a possible D gene (5 bases). Trimming took 0 bases from V and 3 from J, leaving 11 bases between them. The CDR3 runs 16 residues. The germline V gene encodes CDR1 LNHNV and CDR2 YYDKDF (reference sequence). The DNA for the CDR3 is TGTGCCACCAGCAGAGATCCAGGGTGGGCTAATGAAAAACTGTTTTTT. Translated: CATSRDPGWANEKLFF.

This clone turned up a few times. CDR3 amino acids: CASSRGTGGGEQYF. The CDR3 region has the DNA TGCGCCAGCAGCAGGGGGACAGGGGGCGGCGAGCAGTACTTC. V usage is TRBV5-1 and J usage is TRBJ2-7; 12 bases match TRBD1. Germline V lookup: CDR1 SGHRS, CDR2 YFSETQ. Germline trimming cut 4 bases from V and 6 bases from J; bases unmatched to any gene: 5. The CDR3 totals 14 residues. Based on the CDR3 plus reference TRBV5-1 and TRBJ2-7, the full variable domain is KAGVTQTPRYLIKTRGQQVTLSCSPISGHRSVSWYQQTPGQGLQFLFEYFSETQRNKGNFPGRFSGRQFSNSRSEMNVSTLELGDSALYLCASSRGTGGGEQYFGPGTRLTVT.

This clone has just a few counts. The rearrangement links TRBV19 to TRBJ2-2; the match to TRBD1 covers 7 bases. This CDR3 contains 16 residues. J was trimmed by 0 bases and V by 2 bases; bases with no gene match: 3. Germline V gene sequence: CDR1 LNHDA, CDR2 SQIVND (reference sequence). The CDR3 DNA follows: TGTGCCAGTAGTATAAGGCAGGGGGCGAACACCGGGGAGCTGTTTTTT. Translated: CASSIRQGANTGELFF.

V is TRBV9 and J is TRBJ2-5, with TRBD2 identical over 8 bases. V was clipped by 0 bases and J by 4 bases; unmatched bases: 2. CDR3 size: 14 residues. Germline V gene lookup returns CDR1 SGDLS and CDR2 YYNGEE. CDR3 coding DNA: TGTGCCAGCAGCGTAGACGGGGGGGGAGAGACCCAGTACTTC. The encoded protein is CASSVDGGGETQYF.

This chain connects TRBV18 to TRBJ1-3; tentative D call: TRBD1 (5 bases). Germline CDR1 KGHSH, CDR2 LQKENI. V was pared by 2 bases and J by 4 bases, with 21 bases between. This CDR3 is built from 18 residues. The CDR3 sequence: CASSPIRNTGHFGNTIYF. The CDR3 DNA reads as TGTGCCAGCTCACCAATCCGGAACACAGGCCATTTCGGAAACACCATATATTTT. The full variable domain, in which reference TRBV18 and TRBJ1-3 provide the parts outside the CDR3, is NAGVMQNPRHLVRRRGQEARLRCSPMKGHSHVYWYRQLPEEGLKFMVYLQKENIIDESGMPKERFSAEFPKEGPSILRIQQVVRGDSAAYFCASSPIRNTGHFGNTIYFGEGSWLTVV.

The gene calls are TRBV7-9 and TRBJ1-1, with D perhaps matching TRBD1 (5 bases). CDR1 is SEHNR and CDR2 is FQNEAQ in the germline V gene (reference sequence). Trimming removed 1 base at V and 5 bases at J, with 11 bases between. The CDR3 covers 14 residues. The CDR3 DNA follows: TGTGCCAGCAGCTTAGACGGGGAGGGGACTGAAGCTTTCTTT. Its protein product is CASSLDGEGTEAFF.

This chain links TRBV7-6 with TRBJ2-2; 8 bases are shared with TRBD1. CDR1 is SGHVS and CDR2 is FNYEAQ in the germline V gene. With V trimmed by 4 bases and J by 5 bases, 6 bases remained unmatched. The CDR3 is 15 residues long. The CDR3 DNA sequence: TGTGCCAGCAGCTCCTCAACAGGGGGAACCGGGGAGCTGTTTTTT. Protein product: CASSSSTGGTGELFF. The full variable domain, rest sourced from reference TRBV7-6 and TRBJ2-2, is GAGVSQSPRYKVTKRGQDVALRCDPISGHVSLYWYRQALGQGPEFLTYFNYEAQQDKSGLPNDRFSAERPEGSISTLTIQRTEQRDSAMYRCASSSSTGGTGELFFGEGSRLTVL.